In this sample, the clone carrying this T cell receptor beta chain turned up many times. Amplification of TCR beta CDR3 regions used RNA as the template. The HTBI primer set drove a first-round RT-PCR of the TCR CDR3. One entry per CDR3 protein, called by TCRdb with MiXCR from the multiplex PCR reads. The sample includes 250,000 to 350,000 distinct CDR3 sequences, about a sixth of them seen just once. The sample is drawn from a study of T cells in Graves' hyperthyroidism and ophthalmopathy. This CDR3 comprises 14 residues. Trimming at V came to 3 bases and at J to 5 bases, leaving 6 bases not matched to a gene. Germline values: CDR1 DFQATT, CDR2 SNEGSKA (reference sequence).

The chain combines TRBV20-1 with TRBJ1-1; 10 bases agree with TRBD1. The receptor was derived from a woman aged 55-75 years with Graves' ophthalmopathy. The sequenced material came from blood. Here the CDR3 reads CSASLRQGATEAFF. The CDR3 nucleotides read TGCAGTGCTAGTCTGAGACAGGGGGCGACTGAAGCTTTCTTT.